This entry describes one TCR beta chain. What it binds is not known. Separate from the approximately 670-subject first cohort was the approximately 110-subject validation cohort, to which the donors belonged. CDR1 is SEHNR, CDR2 FQNEAQ, per germline (reference sequence). The ends lost 4 bases at V and 1 base at J; junction bases unmatched: 6. The CDR3 is 16 residues long. Profiled with immunoSEQ multiplex PCR; TCRdb holds only in-frame clones, not every one. The sample records more than 300,000 clones, more than 80% being singletons. The data are from a study of cytomegalovirus exposure and HLA in healthy donors. In the study overall: Per a later analysis, the roughly 700 first-cohort and 120 validation repertoires shared one platform. Overall study results and limits: Despite most TCR sequences being rare, some public TCRs occurred in many donors. The classifier reportedly diagnosed cytomegalovirus status with high sensitivity and specificity.

What was sequenced was PBMCs. V gene TRBV7-9 combines with J gene TRBJ1-1; 10 nucleotides align to TRBD1. This clonotype was obtained from a woman between 18 and 29 years old in good health and CMV-seronegative. CDR3 loop: CASSSTGGAENTEAFF. CDR3 DNA: TGTGCCAGCAGCTCGACAGGGGGCGCGGAGAACACTGAAGCTTTCTTT.